These 5 T cell receptor beta chains were sequenced from one sample in a study of shared clonotypes between healthy human individuals. The repertoire was sequenced with immunoSEQ multiplex PCR; TCRdb's copy has only in-frame clones and lacks some. The profile covers approximately 1.5 million clones, with just under 99% appearing a single time and over 0.3% taken by the ten largest. The sequenced sample consisted of naive CD4+ T cells sorted from blood. Subset denoted: CD45RA+ positively selected. Receptor source: a man aged 30-40 years in good health.

This chain joins TRBV29-1 and TRBJ2-1; TRBD2 aligns across 8 bases. J gave up 7 bases and V 8 bases, and 7 bases lay outside the gene matches. CDR3 length: 12 amino acids. The germline V gene has CDR1 SQVTM and CDR2 ANQGSEA. DNA for the CDR3: TGCAGCCCCGGGGGGGCCGGGAATGAGCAGTTCTTC. Residues: CSPGGAGNEQFF.

The chain employs TRBV15 and TRBJ2-1, with 11 bases lining up with TRBD2. Germline V gene data show CDR1 as LNHNV and CDR2 as YYDKDF (reference sequence). After removal of 0 bases from V and 6 bases from J, the junction contained 10 bases not matched to a gene. The CDR3 has 18 residues. The CDR3 DNA reads as TGTGCCACCAGCAGAGACTTACTAGCGGGGGTTCGGGGCAATGAGCAGTTCTTC. It specifies CATSRDLLAGVRGNEQFF. Together with reference TRBV15 and TRBJ2-1, the CDR3 gives the full variable domain: DAMVIQNPRYQVTQFGKPVTLSCSQTLNHNVMYWYQQKSSQAPKLLFHYYDKDFNNEADTPDNFQSRRPNTSFCFLDIRSPGLGDTAMYLCATSRDLLAGVRGNEQFFGPGTRLTVL.

This chain joins TRBV2 and TRBJ2-1, with 8 bases fitting TRBD1. CDR3 length: 15 amino acids. Germline loops: CDR1 SNHLY, CDR2 FYNNEI. V was clipped by 6 bases and J by 5 bases; unmatched bases: 9. The CDR3 region is CASSLYRGLDNEQFF. CDR3 coding DNA: TGTGCCAGCAGCCTCTACAGGGGGTTAGACAATGAGCAGTTCTTC.

V usage is TRBV30 and J usage is TRBJ2-4; 12 bases line up with TRBD2. The length of the CDR3 is 14 residues. J was trimmed by 10 bases and V by 1 base; bases with no gene match: 5. Per germline, CDR1 GTSNPN and CDR2 SVGIG (reference sequence). The CDR3 sequence is CAWSGFLAGGIQYF. In DNA, the CDR3 is TGTGCCTGGAGTGGATTCCTAGCGGGAGGGATTCAGTACTTC.

The rearrangement uses TRBV5-6 and TRBJ2-1, with a weak D call TRBD2 (5 bases). Trimming stripped 4 bases from V and 4 bases from J, with 12 bases between. From germline, CDR1 is SGHDT and CDR2 YYEEEE. The CDR3 spans 14 residues. CDR3 nucleotides: TGTGCCAGCAGCCGGGGAAGGATTTACAATGAGCAGTTCTTC. The encoded protein is CASSRGRIYNEQFF. The variable domain in full, completed from reference TRBV5-6 and TRBJ2-1, reads DAGVTQSPTHLIKTRGQQVTLRCSPKSGHDTVSWYQQALGQGPQFIFQYYEEEERQRGNFPDRFSGHQFPNYSSELNVNALLLGDSALYLCASSRGRIYNEQFFGPGTRLTVL.